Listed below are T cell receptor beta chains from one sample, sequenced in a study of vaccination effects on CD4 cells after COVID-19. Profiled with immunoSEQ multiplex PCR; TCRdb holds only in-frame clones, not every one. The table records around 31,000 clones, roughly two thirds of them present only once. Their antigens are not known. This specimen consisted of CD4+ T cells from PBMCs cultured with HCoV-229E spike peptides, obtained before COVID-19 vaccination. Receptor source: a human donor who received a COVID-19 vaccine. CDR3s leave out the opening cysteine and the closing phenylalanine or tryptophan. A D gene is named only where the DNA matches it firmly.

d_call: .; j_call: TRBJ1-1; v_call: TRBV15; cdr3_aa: ATSRVKGLNTEAF
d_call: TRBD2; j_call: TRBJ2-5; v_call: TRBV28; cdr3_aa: ASSLGVLIAGLGRTQY
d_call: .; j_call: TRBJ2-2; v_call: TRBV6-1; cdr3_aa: ASSEMYRSPGELF
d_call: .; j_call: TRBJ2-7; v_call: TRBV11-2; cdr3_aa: ASRLPGLKSYEQY
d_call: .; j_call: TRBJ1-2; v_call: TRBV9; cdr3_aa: ASSRQNVAGHYGYT
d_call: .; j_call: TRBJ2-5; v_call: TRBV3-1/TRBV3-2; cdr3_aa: ASSLRGQETQY
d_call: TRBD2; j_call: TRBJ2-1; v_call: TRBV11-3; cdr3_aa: ASSKLAGAHNEQF
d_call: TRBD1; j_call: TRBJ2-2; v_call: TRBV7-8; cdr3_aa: ASSLGQGIGELF
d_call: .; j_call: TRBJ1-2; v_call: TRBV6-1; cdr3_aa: ASSEGGFDYGYT
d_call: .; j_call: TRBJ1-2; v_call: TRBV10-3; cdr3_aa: AISAANYGYT
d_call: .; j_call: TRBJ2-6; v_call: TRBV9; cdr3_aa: ASSPRGVSGANVLT
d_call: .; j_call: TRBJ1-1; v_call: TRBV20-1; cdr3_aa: SASSGPEAF
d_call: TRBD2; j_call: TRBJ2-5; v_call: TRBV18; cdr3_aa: ASSPRGLAGTQY
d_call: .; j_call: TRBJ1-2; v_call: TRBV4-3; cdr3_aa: ASSQEVYGGVYGYT
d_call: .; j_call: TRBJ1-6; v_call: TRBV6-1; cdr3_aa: ASSDHFNSPLH
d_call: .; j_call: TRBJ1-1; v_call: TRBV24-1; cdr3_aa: ATSEVLLGESEAF
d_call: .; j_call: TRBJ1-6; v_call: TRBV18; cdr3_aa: ASSPSGGDNSPLH
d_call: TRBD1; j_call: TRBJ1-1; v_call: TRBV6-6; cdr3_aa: ASSRSGTGHTEAF
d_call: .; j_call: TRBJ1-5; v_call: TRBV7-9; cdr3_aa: ASSLQGYSNQPQH
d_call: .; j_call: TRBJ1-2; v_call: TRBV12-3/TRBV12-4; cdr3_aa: ASRRTENYGYT
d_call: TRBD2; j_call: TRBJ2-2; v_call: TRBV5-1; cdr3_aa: ASSLSGGLSADTGELF
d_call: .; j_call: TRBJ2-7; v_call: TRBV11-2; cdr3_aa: ASSLSAVYEQY
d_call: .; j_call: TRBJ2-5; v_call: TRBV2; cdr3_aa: ASRRVSDRQETQY
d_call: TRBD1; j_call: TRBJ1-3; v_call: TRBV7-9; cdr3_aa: ASSPTGYSGNTIY
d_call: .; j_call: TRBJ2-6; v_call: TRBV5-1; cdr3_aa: ASQEPGANVLT
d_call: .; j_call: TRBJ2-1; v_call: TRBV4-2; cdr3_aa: ASSRGALTGWGDEQF
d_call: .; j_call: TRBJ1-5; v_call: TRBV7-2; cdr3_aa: ASSLYRTGQPQH
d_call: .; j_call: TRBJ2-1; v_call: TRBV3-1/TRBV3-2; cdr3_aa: ASSHITGYNEQF
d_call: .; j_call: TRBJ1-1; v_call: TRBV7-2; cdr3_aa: ASTPDKYMNTEAF
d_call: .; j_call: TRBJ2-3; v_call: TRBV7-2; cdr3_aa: ASSWGGQVITDTQY
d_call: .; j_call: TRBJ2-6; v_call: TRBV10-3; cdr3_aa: AISADFSGANVLT
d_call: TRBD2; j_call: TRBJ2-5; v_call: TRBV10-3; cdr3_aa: AIRSPTSGRAGGETQY
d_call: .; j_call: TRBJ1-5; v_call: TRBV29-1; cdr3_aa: SVAENRNQPQH
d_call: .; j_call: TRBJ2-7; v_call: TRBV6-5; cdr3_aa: ASSPPRGPYEQY
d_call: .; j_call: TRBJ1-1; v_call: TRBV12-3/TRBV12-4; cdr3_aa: ASSLRRNTEAF
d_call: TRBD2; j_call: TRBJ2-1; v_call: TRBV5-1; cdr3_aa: ASSLALAGENEQF
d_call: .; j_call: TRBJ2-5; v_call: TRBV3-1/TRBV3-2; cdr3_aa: ASSLAETQY
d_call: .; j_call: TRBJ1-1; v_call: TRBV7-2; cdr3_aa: ASSTRVMGNTEAF
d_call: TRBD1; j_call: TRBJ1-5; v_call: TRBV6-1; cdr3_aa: ASSEWSWAGGPHSNQPQH
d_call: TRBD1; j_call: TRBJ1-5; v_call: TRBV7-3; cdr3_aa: ASSLYGTDNQPQH
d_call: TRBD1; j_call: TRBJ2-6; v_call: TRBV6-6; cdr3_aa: ASRPGQGTGANVLT